This T cell receptor beta chain was recovered during a study of shared clonotypes between healthy human individuals (dated by TCRdb to the early 2020s). Context from the whole study: A couple of women and a few men aged 18 to 49 years were included in the cohort. Each donor's leukapheresis produced roughly between roughly 0.85 and 9.5 billion PBMCs. To increase sequencing depth and limit assay-specific biases, TCR repertoire library preparation and sequencing were carried out by different laboratories using diverse techniques. To estimate repertoire size and how much clonotypes are shared between individuals, the study performed deep sequencing of blood TCR repertoires from roughly five healthy adults. For each donor, three plates each were used for CD4 naive and CD4 memory, two plates were used for CD8 naive, and one plate was used for CD8 memory. The paper's findings and limits, for the study overall: Compared with non-shared clonotypes, the clonotypes found in all four sorted-subset donors had higher generation probabilities. Sampling was restricted to blood, and TCR repertoires in tissues likely differ from the TCR repertoires found in blood. Pairwise subsampling led to the expectation that sequencing depth would affect the degree of clonotype sharing among donors. Rarefaction of sorted-subset datasets indicated incomplete sequencing despite the large sequencing depth. About 5% of naive CD4, around 3.6% of naive CD8, approximately 2% of memory CD4, and 0.35% to 0.4% of memory CD8 clonotypes were shared across a handful of donors. The genetic and exposure-history diversity represented was limited by the small number of donors. Naive subsets generally had larger estimated clonotype richness than memory subsets.

Details on this clone: This clone's antigen is unknown. Base qualities are missing; no much larger clone stands one base away.

Using the deep immunoSEQ assay, TCR CDR3 regions were amplified from genomic DNA by multiplex PCR. Extracted genomic DNA from each cell subset was distributed evenly across all wells of several immunoSEQ 96-well plates, and each plate was treated as a replicate. For sorted subsets, each replicate PCR was loaded with 200 ng genomic DNA, equivalent to some 31,000 T cell genomes. Purified libraries were measured with a Qubit 3.0 fluorometer, size-checked on a Bioanalyzer 2100, and measured again with the KAPA Library Quantification kit. Each immunoSEQ 96-well plate was sequenced on its own single-read 150-cycle Illumina NextSeq 550 flow cell. The paper's data handling went like this. Because the immunoSEQ output held only junctional sequences and lacked quality scores, the filtering could not match the filtering applied to full-length reads. Sequences were annotated with PyIR, a Python wrapper for IgBLAST v1.9, and V/J genes and CDR3 were assigned using IMGT germline references. Reads were removed for weak V/J assignments (E-value above 1e-6), missing CDR3, stop codons, out-of-frame junctions, or ambiguous translated residues. V3J clonotypes were defined as sequences sharing an identical inferred V gene, J gene, and CDR3 amino acid sequence. Percentage overlap between repertoires was calculated by dividing the number of shared unique clonotypes by the size of the smaller repertoire. Three approaches were used to assess repertoire richness: RTK rarefaction, the Chao1 estimator, and Recon v2.1 estimates of unobserved clonotypes. Generation probabilities were computed with OLGA for all TCRbeta clonotypes obtained by the gDNA method from four donors. The clones in this table, taken by TCRdb from immuneACCESS, are in-frame only. Not every clone is retained; where verified, under half of the shortfall comes from an unresolved V gene, and the cause of the rest is unknown. Clone size and the V and J calls come from that table; the DNA yielded D and trimming. Present in this sample are 2 million to 2.5 million clones, 85% to 95% of which were seen just once. Of the sample, around 0.38% falls within the top ten clones.

The junction carries 4 bases between V and J, which are trimmed by 0 bases and 5 bases respectively. The CDR3, from cysteine to phenylalanine, totals 12 residues. Only CDR3 DNA remains: 36 bases, in frame from the first base. Via the germline V gene, CDR1 is SGHDN and CDR2 FVKESK. Donors were healthy HIV-negative adults with no recently reported acute infections or vaccinations. All donors were Caucasian adults living in Nashville, Tennessee, USA. Magnetic negative selection was used to enrich CD4+ T cells, after which naive cells were positively selected on CD45RA and the negative fraction became the memory subset. After blood collection by leukapheresis, PBMCs were isolated using Ficoll-Histopaque density gradient centrifugation and then cryopreserved in the vapor phase of liquid nitrogen. Analytical flow cytometry was used to check the purity and quantity of every magnetically sorted T cell population. Genomic DNA was isolated from every sorted fraction and measured by UV absorbance on a Nanodrop 2000c.

This chain joins TRBV14 to TRBJ2-5; no D gene is confidently identified. Source material: naive CD4+ T cells from PBMCs. The sample's cell subset or site label is to be understood as: CD45RA+ positively selected. The TCR sequence derives from a man aged 18-30 years in good health. Some clones in this sample may be carry-over from other donors' samples. The bases are TGTGCCAGCAGCCAAGATTTTGAGACCCAGTACTTC. It codes for CASSQDFETQYF.